The sample holds many counts of the clone carrying this T cell receptor (beta chain). Its antigen is not identified. The data were obtained in a study of T-cell reconstitution after alpha-beta-depleted transplantation in children. The germline gives CDR1 SEHNR, CDR2 FQNEAQ (reference sequence). V was shortened by 2 bases and J by 2 bases, with 9 bases between the two germline ends. This CDR3 spans 14 amino acids. Study-level results: Surviving recipient T cells and thymic progenitors produced the high day-60 TCRbeta diversity seen in some patients. T-cell counts and diversity were attributed mostly to newly produced T cells one year after transplant.

This sample's TCRbeta library carried unique molecular identifier barcodes. One entry per CDR3 protein results from TCRdb running MiXCR on the PCR reads. This sample has about 78,000 distinct CDR3 sequences; 13% to 15% occur once, and the top ten carry 27%. The TCR originated in a male patient aged 2-15 years who had a stem cell transplant for acute lymphoblastic leukemia, so the T cells may come from the graft donor. Here the sequenced sample was PBMCs, mostly from graft donor cells, taken 180 days after TCRalphabeta/CD19-depleted stem cell transplant. V is TRBV7-9 and J is TRBJ1-1; no definite D call. The CDR3 loop reads CASSLQASNTEAFF. CDR3 sequence (DNA): TGTGCCAGCAGCTTACAGGCGTCTAACACTGAAGCTTTCTTT.